This T cell receptor beta chain was identified during a study of blood T cell repertoires in COVID-19. In the original analysis: Reference gene primer amplification gave estimated nucleated cell counts. Data came from immunoSEQ multiplex PCR; TCRdb stores just in-frame clones and leaves some out. V, J and clone size derive from that table, while D and trimming were established from the DNA sequence. The table lists over 250,000 clones, 88% of them singletons. Germline-derived CDR1 and CDR2 are SEHNR and FQNEAQ (reference sequence). The CDR3 is made up of 15 amino acids. With V trimmed by 4 bases and J by 3 bases, 4 bases remained unmatched. The age range of participants was about 18 to 89 years, with residence in about two dozen US areas. Cohort 3 donors counted as recovered after two negative PCRs, clearance, or resolved symptoms.

This receptor was taken from a woman aged 25 to 39 who had recovered from COVID-19. Sequencing used PBMCs or T cells enriched from blood (not recorded which). This chain connects TRBV7-9 to TRBJ2-5; 11 bases map to TRBD1. The CDR3 loop reads CASSSRTGGEETQYF. CDR3 in DNA: TGTGCCAGCAGCTCCCGGACAGGGGGCGAAGAGACCCAGTACTTC.